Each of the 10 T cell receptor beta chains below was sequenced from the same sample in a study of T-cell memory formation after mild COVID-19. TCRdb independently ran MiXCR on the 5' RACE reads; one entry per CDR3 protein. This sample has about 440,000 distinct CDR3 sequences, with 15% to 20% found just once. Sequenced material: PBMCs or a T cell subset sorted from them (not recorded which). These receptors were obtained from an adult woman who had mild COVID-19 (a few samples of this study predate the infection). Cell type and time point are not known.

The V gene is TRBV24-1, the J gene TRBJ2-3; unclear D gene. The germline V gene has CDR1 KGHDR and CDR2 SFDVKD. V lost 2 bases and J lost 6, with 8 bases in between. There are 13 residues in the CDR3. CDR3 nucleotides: TGTGCCACCAGTGATTCTTACTTGGATACGCAGTATTTT. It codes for CATSDSYLDTQYF.

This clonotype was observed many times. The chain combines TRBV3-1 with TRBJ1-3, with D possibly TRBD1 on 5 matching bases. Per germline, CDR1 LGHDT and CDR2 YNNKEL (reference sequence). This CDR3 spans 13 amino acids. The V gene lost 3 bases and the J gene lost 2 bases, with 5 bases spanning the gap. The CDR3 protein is CASSQGAGNTIYF. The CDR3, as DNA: TGTGCCAGCAGCCAGGGGGCTGGAAACACCATATATTTT.

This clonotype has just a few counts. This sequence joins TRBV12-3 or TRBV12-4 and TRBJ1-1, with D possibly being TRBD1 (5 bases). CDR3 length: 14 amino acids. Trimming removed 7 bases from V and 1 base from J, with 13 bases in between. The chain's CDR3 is CASTQSGANTEAFF. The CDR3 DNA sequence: TGTGCCAGCACTCAATCCGGGGCGAACACTGAAGCTTTCTTT.

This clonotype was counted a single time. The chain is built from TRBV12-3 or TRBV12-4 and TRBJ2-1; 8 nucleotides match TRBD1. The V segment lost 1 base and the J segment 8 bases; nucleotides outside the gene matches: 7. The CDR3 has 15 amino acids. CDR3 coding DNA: TGTGCCAGCAGTTTAGTGGACAGGGTAAGGGATGAGCAGTTCTTC. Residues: CASSLVDRVRDEQFF.

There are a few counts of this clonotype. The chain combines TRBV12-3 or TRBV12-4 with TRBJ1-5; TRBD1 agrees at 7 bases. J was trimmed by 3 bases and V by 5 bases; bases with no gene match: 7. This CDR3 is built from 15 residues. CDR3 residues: CASSRDSLINQPQHF. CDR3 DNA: TGTGCCAGCAGTCGGGACAGCCTTATCAATCAGCCCCAGCATTTT.

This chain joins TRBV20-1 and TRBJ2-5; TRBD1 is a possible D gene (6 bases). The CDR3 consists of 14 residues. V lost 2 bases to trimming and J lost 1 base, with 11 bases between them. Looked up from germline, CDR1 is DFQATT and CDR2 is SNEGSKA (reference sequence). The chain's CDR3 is CSARTRGPQETQYF. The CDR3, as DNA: TGCAGTGCTAGAACCAGGGGACCCCAAGAGACCCAGTACTTC.

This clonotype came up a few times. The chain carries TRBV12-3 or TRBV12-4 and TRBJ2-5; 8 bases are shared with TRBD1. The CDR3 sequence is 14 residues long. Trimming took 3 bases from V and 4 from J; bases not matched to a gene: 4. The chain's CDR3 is CASSFGTGGETQYF. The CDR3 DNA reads TGTGCCAGCAGTTTCGGAACAGGGGGAGAGACCCAGTACTTC.

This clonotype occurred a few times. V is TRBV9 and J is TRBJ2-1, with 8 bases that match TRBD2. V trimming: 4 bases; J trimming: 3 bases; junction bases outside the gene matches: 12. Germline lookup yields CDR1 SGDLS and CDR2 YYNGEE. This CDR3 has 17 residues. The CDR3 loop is CASSPHVFAGGYNEQFF. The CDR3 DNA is TGTGCCAGCAGCCCCCACGTGTTTGCGGGAGGCTACAATGAGCAGTTCTTC.

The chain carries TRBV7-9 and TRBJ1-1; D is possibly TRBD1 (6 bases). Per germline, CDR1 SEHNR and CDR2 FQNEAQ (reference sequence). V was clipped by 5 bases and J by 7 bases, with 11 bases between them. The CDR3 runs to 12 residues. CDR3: CASSQGQNEAFF. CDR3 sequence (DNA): TGTGCCAGCAGCCAAGGACAGAATGAAGCTTTCTTT.

The CDR3 loop is CASSHGGPAEKLFF. Here the CDR3 DNA reads TGCGCCAGCAGCCACGGGGGGCCGGCCGAAAAACTGTTTTTT. V gene TRBV4-3 combines with J gene TRBJ1-4, with D tentatively TRBD1 (6 bases). The CDR3 contains 14 residues. The germline CDR1 and CDR2 sequences are LGHNA and YSLEER. Trimming pared 3 bases from V and 8 bases from J, leaving 13 bases between.